The 7 T cell receptor beta chains presented below share a single source sample, sequenced in a study of regulatory T cells in long-lasting Graves disease. To make TCR beta libraries, researchers used iRepertoire HTBI primers and Arm-PCR of CDR3 regions. TCRdb used MiXCR to reprocess the multiplex PCR reads, holding one entry per CDR3 protein. The table has roughly 430,000 distinct CDR3 sequences, over 15% seen once. The time point: newly diagnosed GD, antithyroid drugs for less than 3 months. Preparation of the TCR library used RNA extracted from PBMCs. These sequences were also reported in another study, on T cells in Graves' hyperthyroidism and ophthalmopathy.

This specimen consisted of peripheral blood mononuclear cells (PBMCs), obtained at new diagnosis, from a patient treated with antithyroid drugs. These receptors originate from a woman in her 30s with Graves disease.

The table lists this clonotype with many counts. The CDR3 DNA reads TGTGCCAGCAGCCAAGATACAGGGGGCGGGGGAGCTTTCTTT. Translated: CASSQDTGGGGAFF. The chain carries TRBV3-1 and TRBJ1-1; 9 nucleotides align to TRBD1. Germline V gene sequence: CDR1 LGHDT, CDR2 YNNKEL (reference sequence). The trim removed 0 bases at V and 10 bases at J, leaving 6 bases unmatched. The length of the CDR3 is 14 residues.

This clonotype was seen many times. The chain joins TRBV27 to TRBJ2-6, with a possible D match to TRBD2 (5 bases). Between the trimmed V and J ends, which lost 5 bases and 0 bases, there was a span of 5 bases. This CDR3 contains 14 residues. Germline values: CDR1 MNHEY, CDR2 SMNVEV (reference sequence). The CDR3 sequence: CASSGSSGANVLTF. Here the CDR3 DNA reads TGTGCCAGCAGTGGGAGCTCTGGGGCCAACGTCCTGACTTTC.

This clonotype was counted many times. V is TRBV11-2 and J is TRBJ1-3; D is possibly TRBD1 (5 bases). Germline assignment: CDR1 SGHAT and CDR2 FQNNGV. V lost 4 bases to trimming and J lost 0 bases, with 7 bases between them. The CDR3 sequence is 14 residues long. CDR3 bases: TGTGCCAGCAGCTGGGGGAACTCTGGAAACACCATATATTTT. Translation: CASSWGNSGNTIYF.

This clonotype has only a few counts. This chain uses TRBV6-1 with TRBJ2-3; TRBD1 matches 8 bases. Losses at the gene ends were 4 bases for V and 2 bases for J; bases not matched to a gene: 23. The CDR3 consists of 21 residues. CDR1 and CDR2 from the germline V gene are MNHNS and SASEGT. The DNA for the CDR3 is TGTGCCAGCAGTGTAACCCGAACCGGGACAGGAACCGTTTTTTTCACAGATACGCAGTATTTT. Protein sequence: CASSVTRTGTGTVFFTDTQYF.

This chain links TRBV19 with TRBJ2-1, with D uncertain. V dropped 3 bases and J dropped 2 bases, with 11 bases sitting between them. The CDR3 sequence is 15 residues long. The germline CDR1 and CDR2 sequences are LNHDA and SQIVND (reference sequence). The chain's CDR3 is CASSISAAPYNEQFF. In DNA, the CDR3 is TGTGCCAGTAGTATTTCTGCGGCCCCCTACAATGAGCAGTTCTTC.

This clonotype has at least ten counts. The chain joins TRBV15 to TRBJ2-1, with D possibly being TRBD2 (7 bases). The CDR3 has 17 residues. Germline CDR1 is LNHNV and CDR2 is YYDKDF (reference sequence). V was cut by 2 bases and J by 10 bases, with 24 bases left in between. The CDR3 sequence is CATSRLPGLTSTGEQFF. DNA of the CDR3: TGTGCCACCAGCAGACTTCCGGGACTAACGTCGACAGGAGAGCAGTTCTTC.

This clonotype was detected ten times or more. J is TRBJ2-5 and V is TRBV20-1, with 7 bases aligning to TRBD2. CDR1 is DFQATT, CDR2 SNEGSKA, per germline (reference sequence). The CDR3 has 16 amino acids. V lost 6 bases and J lost 5; bases outside the gene matches: 18. Written as DNA, the CDR3 is TGCAGTGCAAGACTTACTGAGCCCTGGGAGGGGGAGACCCAGTACTTC. It specifies CSARLTEPWEGETQYF.